This entry is about one T cell receptor beta chain. Its antigen is unidentified. The source of the sample is a study of response to subunit inactivated influenza vaccine. Broader study findings: The study's authors posited that every seasonal influenza vaccination enlists few new T cells.

The CDR3 extends over 14 amino acids. From germline, CDR1 is DFQATT and CDR2 SNEGSKA (reference sequence). V shed 6 bases and J 3 bases; nucleotides not matched to a gene: 4. Via MiXCR, TCRdb re-called the RT-PCR reads, giving one row per CDR3 protein. This table holds some 600,000 distinct CDR3 sequences, 14% found once. This receptor was identified in a middle-aged man who received an inactivated influenza vaccine. The chain combines TRBV20-1 with TRBJ2-1; 11 bases are shared with TRBD2. Sequences were derived from PBMCs from blood, sampled about 14 days before vaccination. The CDR3 region is CSAPLAGVYNEQFF. Here the CDR3 DNA reads TGCAGTGCGCCACTAGCGGGAGTCTACAATGAGCAGTTCTTC.